Listed here are 25 T cell receptor beta chains from one sample, sequenced in a study of T cell responses to AZD1222 COVID-19 vaccine. Sequencing used immunoSEQ multiplex PCR; TCRdb keeps in-frame clones, though not all of them. The sample carries 95,000 to 150,000 clones, around 85% recorded once. The sequencing used peripheral blood, collected on day 0 of AZD1222 vaccination. The receptors originated from an adult in good health.

This clone has just one count. The rearrangement uses TRBV6-5 and TRBJ1-5; D gene uncertain. This CDR3 region has 13 residues. Germline CDR1 and CDR2: MNHEY and SVGAGI. V was shortened by 2 bases and J by 5 bases, with 7 bases between the two germline ends. In DNA, the CDR3 is TGTGCCAGCAGTTACGTGGCCGATCAGCCCCAGCATTTT. Its protein is CASSYVADQPQHF.

The rearrangement joins TRBV29-1 to TRBJ1-1; the match to TRBD1 covers 8 bases. Losses at the gene ends were 7 bases for V and 1 base for J; bases not matched to a gene: 11. This CDR3 has 15 amino acids. CDR1 is SQVTM and CDR2 is ANQGSEA in the germline V gene. CDR3 sequence reads: CSADRWDRWNTEAFF. CDR3 in DNA: TGCAGCGCCGATAGGTGGGACAGGTGGAACACTGAAGCTTTCTTT.

The V and J genes are TRBV24-1 and TRBJ2-1; possible D gene TRBD1, 6 bases. The CDR3 is 15 amino acids. Germline V gene data show CDR1 as KGHDR and CDR2 as SFDVKD. V was trimmed by 0 bases and J by 10 bases, leaving 15 bases between them. The CDR3 coding sequence is TGTGCCACCAGTGATTTGCAACAGGGTGTTCGGGAGCAGTTCTTC. Its translation: CATSDLQQGVREQFF.

This clone came up once. The chain uses TRBV10-3 and TRBJ1-5, with 7 nucleotides matching TRBD1. Germline CDR1 ENHRY, CDR2 SYGVKD. This CDR3 has 15 residues. The J segment lost 0 bases and the V segment lost 6 bases, leaving 5 bases of the junction unmatched. CDR3 bases: TGTGCCATCAGCGGGGACAGCAATAGCAATCAGCCCCAGCATTTT. Its protein product is CAISGDSNSNQPQHF.

The chain carries TRBV7-9 and TRBJ2-1; 9 bases map to TRBD1. The CDR3 spans 16 residues. CDR1 and CDR2 (germline): SEHNR, FQNEAQ (reference sequence). V trimming: 3 bases; J trimming: 5 bases; junction bases outside the gene matches: 8. The CDR3, as DNA: TGTGCCAGCAGCTTTGGGACCGGGACAGGGCACAATGAGCAGTTCTTC. Its protein product is CASSFGTGTGHNEQFF. Supplemented by reference TRBV7-9 and TRBJ2-1, the full variable domain reads DTGVSQNPRHKITKRGQNVTFRCDPISEHNRLYWYRQTLGQGPEFLTYFQNEAQLEKSRLLSDRFSAERPKGSFSTLEIQRTEQGDSAMYLCASSFGTGTGHNEQFFGPGTRLTVL.

The gene calls are TRBV18 and TRBJ2-7; D might be TRBD1 or TRBD2, each matching 6 bases. The CDR3 loop spans 13 amino acids. Germline V gene data show CDR1 as KGHSH and CDR2 as LQKENI. Between the trimmed V and J ends, which lost 3 bases and 7 bases, there was a span of 13 bases. The CDR3 DNA follows: TGTGCCAGCTCACCGCGGGACACAGAAGAGCAGTACTTC. Residues: CASSPRDTEEQYF.

The chain is built from TRBV7-9 and TRBJ2-1; D unclear. The germline gives CDR1 SEHNR, CDR2 FQNEAQ (reference sequence). V dropped 1 base and J dropped 2 bases, with 6 bases sitting between them. The CDR3 is 14 amino acids. CDR3 protein: CASSLEGPYNEQFF. CDR3 DNA: TGTGCCAGCAGCTTAGAAGGCCCCTACAATGAGCAGTTCTTC.

The V and J genes are TRBV5-4 and TRBJ2-1; maybe TRBD1 (7 bases). This CDR3 has 15 residues. CDR1 and CDR2 (germline): SGHNT, YYREEE (reference sequence). The V gene lost 4 bases and the J gene lost 6 bases, with 17 bases spanning the gap. The CDR3 loop reads CASSPSFRGANEQFF. In DNA form, the CDR3 reads TGTGCCAGCAGCCCGTCATTCAGGGGGGCCAATGAGCAGTTCTTC. The full variable domain, completed using reference TRBV5-4 and TRBJ2-1, is ETGVTQSPTHLIKTRGQQVTLRCSSQSGHNTVSWYQQALGQGPQFIFQYYREEENGRGNFPPRFSGLQFPNYSSELNVNALELDDSALYLCASSPSFRGANEQFFGPGTRLTVL.

The chain recombines TRBV6-6 with TRBJ1-4; D not resolved. Deletions cut 0 bases from V and 7 bases from J, with 12 bases between. The CDR3 totals 15 residues. From germline, CDR1 is MNHNY and CDR2 SVGAGI (reference sequence). In nucleotides, the CDR3 is TGTGCCAGCAGTTACTCGTCAGGCGGTGGTGAAAAACTGTTTTTT. Translation: CASSYSSGGGEKLFF.

V usage is TRBV6-5 and J usage is TRBJ1-5; D is possibly TRBD1 (5 bases). Trimming took off 7 bases at V and 3 bases at J, with 10 bases between the two ends. CDR3 length equals 13 residues. Germline V gives CDR1 MNHEY, CDR2 SVGAGI. Here the CDR3 reads CASTDRVNQPQHF. CDR3 DNA sequence: TGTGCCAGCACCGACAGAGTCAATCAGCCCCAGCATTTT.

This clone was seen only once. The V call is TRBV5-1, the J call TRBJ2-7; D is unresolved. The CDR3 is 12 amino acids. Germline V gene lookup returns CDR1 SGHRS and CDR2 YFSETQ. V gave up 4 bases and J gave up 6 bases, with 11 bases separating them. CDR3 coding DNA: TGCGCCAGCAGCATCACCCCCGGCGAGCAGTACTTC. Residues: CASSITPGEQYF.

The chain recombines TRBV5-6 with TRBJ2-3; 7 bases are shared with TRBD1. Trimming removed 0 bases from V and 5 bases from J; junction bases left unmatched: 3. The CDR3 extends over 14 amino acids. In germline, CDR1 is SGHDT, CDR2 YYEEEE. The CDR3 region has the DNA TGTGCCAGCAGCTTGGAGGGGGCCCGAGATACGCAGTATTTT. This translates into CASSLEGARDTQYF.

As regards this clone: A junction end diverges from the germline sequence, so it may reflect a read error. V usage is TRBV19 and J usage is TRBJ2-3; the D call may be TRBD1 or TRBD2 (5 bases each). Per germline, CDR1 LNHDA and CDR2 SQIVND (reference sequence). CDR3 length equals 13 residues. This CDR3 reads CASGDEITGTQYF. CDR3 coding DNA: TGTGCCAGCGGGGATGAGATCACAGGTACGCAGTATTTT.

V and J are TRBV7-9 and TRBJ1-5; weak D call: TRBD1 (5 bases). V was pared by 2 bases and J by 6 bases, with 11 bases between. Germline V gives CDR1 SEHNR, CDR2 FQNEAQ (reference sequence). The CDR3 contains 14 residues. DNA of the CDR3: TGTGCCAGCAGCTTACAGGGCCAAGGTCAGCCCCAGCATTTT. Its translation is CASSLQGQGQPQHF.

This clone was seen only once. The chain carries TRBV27 and TRBJ1-6; D gene unclear. Trimming took off 3 bases at V and 7 bases at J, with 10 bases between the two ends. This CDR3 region has 14 residues. Germline values: CDR1 MNHEY, CDR2 SMNVEV (reference sequence). CDR3 in amino acids: CASSFLTENSPLHF. CDR3 DNA sequence: TGTGCCAGCAGTTTTCTGACCGAGAATTCACCCCTCCACTTT.

The chain couples TRBV4-3 to TRBJ1-1; D might be TRBD1 (6 bases). The germline V gene encodes CDR1 LGHNA and CDR2 YSLEER. The ends were cut back, 2 bases at V and 3 bases at J, with 13 bases in the middle. This CDR3 has 15 amino acids. Written as DNA, the CDR3 is TGCGCCAGCAGCCAAACAAGGGGGACCGACACTGAAGCTTTCTTT. Protein product: CASSQTRGTDTEAFF.

The rearrangement uses TRBV24-1 and TRBJ1-2; a possible D gene is TRBD1 (6 bases). The CDR3 has 13 residues. Per the germline V gene, CDR1 is KGHDR and CDR2 is SFDVKD. V lost 3 bases and J lost 4, with 8 bases in between. The CDR3 DNA sequence: TGTGCCACCAGTGATGGGGACATCTATGGCTACACCTTC. It yields the protein CATSDGDIYGYTF.

The rearrangement links TRBV14 to TRBJ1-2; TRBD1 matches 7 bases. Germline V lookup: CDR1 SGHDN, CDR2 FVKESK. Losses at the gene ends were 3 bases for V and 3 bases for J; bases not matched to a gene: 4. The CDR3 is 14 amino acids. CDR3 residues: CASSQETGHYGYTF. The CDR3 DNA sequence: TGTGCCAGCAGCCAGGAGACAGGGCACTATGGCTACACCTTC.

The rearrangement joins TRBV21-1 to TRBJ1-4; TRBD1 was called by the table and not checked on the DNA. TRBV21-1 is marked as a pseudogene. The CDR3 spans 14 residues. CDR3 amino acids: CAPSGQGRDEKLFF. In DNA, the CDR3 is TGTGCCCCCAGTGGGCAGGGGAGAGATGAAAAACTGTTTTTT.

V usage is TRBV13 and J usage is TRBJ2-7; 8 nucleotides align to TRBD1. Unmatched junction bases numbered 13, after V lost 7 bases and J lost 5 bases. CDR3 length equals 15 residues. Germline-derived CDR1 and CDR2 are PRHDT and FYEKMQ (reference sequence). The CDR3 reads CASTSGGQGAHEQYF. The CDR3 DNA reads TGTGCCAGCACCTCTGGGGGGCAGGGGGCCCACGAGCAGTACTTC.

The chain couples TRBV10-3 to TRBJ1-5; D perhaps matches TRBD1 (6 bases). Trimming pared 0 bases from V and 3 bases from J, leaving 9 bases between. Germline V gene sequence: CDR1 ENHRY, CDR2 SYGVKD. This CDR3 is built from 15 residues. CDR3 in DNA: TGTGCCATCAGTGAGTCGAGGGGGTTCAATCAGCCCCAGCATTTT. This sequence encodes CAISESRGFNQPQHF.

This sequence joins TRBV30 and TRBJ2-2; possibly TRBD2 for D (5 bases). Germline CDR1 reads GTSNPN; CDR2 reads SVGIG (reference sequence). The V end was cut by 5 bases, the J end by 6 bases, with 13 bases between. The CDR3 contains 13 residues. The CDR3 nucleotides are TGTGCCTGGTGTGGGAGCCAAGCCGGGGAGCTGTTTTTT. This gives the protein CAWCGSQAGELFF. Together with reference TRBV30 and TRBJ2-2, the CDR3 gives the full variable domain: SQTIHQWPATLVQPVGSPLSLECTVEGTSNPNLYWYRQAAGRGLQLLFYSVGIGQISSEVPQNLSASRPQDRQFILSSKKLLLSDSGFYLCAWCGSQAGELFFGEGSRLTVL.

CDR3 nucleotide sequence: TGTGCCATCACCAGGGACAGGGATACCGGGGAGCTGTTTTTT. Translating gives CAITRDRDTGELFF. V is TRBV10-3 and J is TRBJ2-2, with 9 bases aligning to TRBD1. Trimming cost V 7 bases and J 5 bases; bases outside gene matches: 5. This CDR3 has 14 amino acids. Germline V gene sequence: CDR1 ENHRY, CDR2 SYGVKD.

The chain couples TRBV4-2 to TRBJ1-4; 9 bases agree with TRBD1. The CDR3 loop spans 18 amino acids. Trimming removed 4 bases from V and 10 bases from J; junction bases left unmatched: 19. Per the germline V gene, CDR1 is LGHNA and CDR2 is YNFKEQ. The CDR3 protein is CASSRLGTGNDLGVKLFF. CDR3 DNA sequence: TGTGCCAGCAGCCGACTCGGGACAGGGAACGACCTTGGAGTAAAACTGTTTTTT.

This clone was counted once. V and J are TRBV4-2 and TRBJ2-7, with D unclear. CDR3 length: 15 amino acids. Deletions cut 3 bases from V and 5 bases from J, with 17 bases between. Germline CDR1 and CDR2: LGHNA and YNFKEQ. CDR3 protein: CASSQTESLGDEQYF. As DNA, the CDR3 is TGTGCCAGCAGCCAGACGGAGAGTCTGGGTGACGAGCAGTACTTC.